One and the same sample provided the 19 T cell receptor beta chains below, sequenced in a study of a mutant IDH1 vaccine in newly diagnosed glioma. Regarding time point: week 23, last vaccination. With topical imiquimod, each dose of the vaccine consisted of 300 ug of mutant IDH1 20-mer peptide. These receptors' antigens are unknown. Some clones are missing from TCRdb's copy, which holds only in-frame ones; the method was immunoSEQ multiplex PCR. The sample holds over 55,000 clones; about 81% are singletons and the top ten take around 8%. The sample consisted of PBMCs, taken from a glioma patient whose treatment included an IDH1 peptide vaccine. Receptors were obtained from a woman between 40 and 50 years old with glioma. Some clones in this sample may be carry-over from other donors' samples.

Only one count was recorded for this clone. This sequence joins TRBV29-1 and TRBJ2-5; D may be TRBD2 (6 bases). Germline-derived CDR1 and CDR2 are SQVTM and ANQGSEA. This CDR3 has 13 amino acids. V shed 5 bases and J shed 2 bases, with 12 bases lying between them. CDR3 sequence reads: CSVRTGLQETQYF. In DNA, the CDR3 is TGCAGCGTTCGAACAGGACTACAAGAGACCCAGTACTTC.

CDR3 nucleotide sequence: TGTGCCAGCAGCTTAGGGGGGACCCGCCAAGAGACCCAGTACTTC. Residues: CASSLGGTRQETQYF. V gene TRBV7-2 combines with J gene TRBJ2-5; D may match TRBD1 or TRBD2 (5 bases each). This CDR3 has 15 residues. The germline CDR1 and CDR2 sequences are SGHTA and FQGNSA. The germline V and J ends were trimmed by 1 base and 1 base, with 10 bases remaining between them.

The chain employs TRBV27 and TRBJ2-3; 8 bases map to TRBD1. Per germline, CDR1 MNHEY and CDR2 SMNVEV (reference sequence). V lost 0 bases and J lost 0; bases outside the gene matches: 2. The length of the CDR3 is 16 residues. The CDR3 coding sequence is TGTGCCAGCAGTTTATCGACAGGGGTAAGCACAGATACGCAGTATTTT. Protein product: CASSLSTGVSTDTQYF.

The genes are TRBV6-1 and TRBJ2-3; no clear D gene. V was pared by 6 bases and J by 1 base, with 14 bases between. Germline CDR1 MNHNS, CDR2 SASEGT. CDR3 length: 15 amino acids. CDR3 protein: CASRLSSKRTDTQYF. The CDR3 nucleotides read TGTGCCAGCAGGCTCTCGAGCAAACGCACAGATACGCAGTATTTT.

The chain recombines TRBV25-1 with TRBJ1-5; 7 bases are shared with TRBD1. The CDR3 is 18 amino acids. CDR1 and CDR2 (germline): MGHDK, SYGVNS. V lost 2 bases, J lost 2 bases, and 12 bases stayed unmatched. CDR3 coding DNA: TGTGCCAGCAGTGAACTCATACAGGGGATGACGGGCAATCAGCCCCAGCATTTT. Residues: CASSELIQGMTGNQPQHF. Using reference TRBV25-1 and TRBJ1-5 for the parts outside the CDR3, the full variable domain is EADIYQTPRYLVIGTGKKITLECSQTMGHDKMYWYQQDPGMELHLIHYSYGVNSTEKGDLSSESTVSRIRTEHFPLTLESARPSHTSQYLCASSELIQGMTGNQPQHFGDGTRLSIL.

The rearrangement links TRBV25-1 to TRBJ1-5, with D hard to call. Trimming left V 1 base short and J 8 bases short, with 12 bases between. The CDR3 contains 14 residues. Germline V lookup: CDR1 MGHDK, CDR2 SYGVNS. The CDR3 reads CASSEWEGSEPQHF. The CDR3 coding sequence is TGTGCCAGCAGTGAATGGGAGGGTAGCGAGCCCCAGCATTTT. Drawing the rest from reference TRBV25-1 and TRBJ1-5, the complete variable domain is EADIYQTPRYLVIGTGKKITLECSQTMGHDKMYWYQQDPGMELHLIHYSYGVNSTEKGDLSSESTVSRIRTEHFPLTLESARPSHTSQYLCASSEWEGSEPQHFGDGTRLSIL.

This clone has a single count. The rearrangement joins TRBV9 to TRBJ2-1; 10 nucleotides align to TRBD1. The germline V gene encodes CDR1 SGDLS and CDR2 YYNGEE. Germline trimming cut 5 bases from V and 8 bases from J; bases unmatched to any gene: 10. The CDR3 is 15 residues long. CDR3 nucleotides: TGTGCCAGCAGGAGGGGGACAGGGGCAAGCGATGAGCAGTTCTTC. Amino acids: CASRRGTGASDEQFF.

The chain carries TRBV7-6 and TRBJ1-3; D is unresolved. CDR1 is SGHVS, CDR2 FNYEAQ, per germline. The germline V and J ends were trimmed by 0 bases and 3 bases, with 12 bases remaining between them. This CDR3 contains 16 residues. This CDR3 is CASSLATAGNGNTIYF. The CDR3 bases are TGTGCCAGCAGCTTAGCGACGGCGGGGAATGGAAACACCATATATTTT.

The rearrangement joins TRBV5-8 to TRBJ2-2; D might be TRBD2 (6 bases). The CDR3 consists of 14 residues. V was trimmed by 4 bases and J by 5 bases, leaving 12 bases between them. Germline V gene data show CDR1 as SGHTS and CDR2 as YDEGEE. CDR3 region: CASSRGFETGELFF. CDR3 nucleotides: TGTGCCAGCAGCCGGGGGTTTGAGACCGGGGAGCTGTTTTTT.

The table lists this clone with a few counts. The chain uses TRBV19 and TRBJ2-2; 9 nucleotides agree with TRBD2. V lost 7 bases and J lost 6; bases outside the gene matches: 9. Germline V CDR1 and CDR2: LNHDA, SQIVND (reference sequence). This CDR3 has 15 amino acids. In nucleotides, the CDR3 is TGTGCCAGTACCCCACTGGCGGGGGGGCCCGGGGAGCTGTTTTTT. Protein sequence: CASTPLAGGPGELFF.

This chain links TRBV13 with TRBJ2-1, with D perhaps TRBD1 or TRBD2 (5 bases each). The V gene lost 5 bases and the J gene lost 1 base, with 15 bases spanning the gap. CDR3 length: 16 residues. Germline CDR1 is PRHDT and CDR2 is FYEKMQ (reference sequence). The CDR3 loop reads CASSPPGRNSYNEQFF. CDR3 coding DNA: TGTGCCAGCAGCCCCCCGGGACGGAATTCCTACAATGAGCAGTTCTTC.

The V and J genes are TRBV4-1 and TRBJ1-2; D ambiguous. The V gene lost 3 bases and the J gene lost 2 bases, with 7 bases spanning the gap. The CDR3 contains 13 residues. CDR1 and CDR2 (germline): MGHRA, YSYEKL. The CDR3 loop is CASSQDLNYGYTF. The CDR3 bases are TGCGCCAGCAGCCAGGATCTAAACTATGGCTACACCTTC.

This chain connects TRBV6-1 to TRBJ1-5; possible D gene TRBD1, 6 bases. With 1 base removed from V and 10 bases from J, the gap between germline ends came to 14 bases. This CDR3 is built from 14 residues. CDR1 is MNHNS and CDR2 is SASEGT in the germline V gene. In DNA, the CDR3 is TGTGCCAGCAGTGAAGAGGGGGAAATGAAACCCCAGCATTTT. Translation: CASSEEGEMKPQHF.

This clone turned up a few times. The CDR3 DNA sequence: TGTGCCAGCAGCAAAGGTGTAGTGAGGGTTCTGTTTCAGCCCCAGCATTTT. This codes for CASSKGVVRVLFQPQHF. This chain links TRBV21-1 with TRBJ1-5. TRBV21-1 is a pseudogene locus. The CDR3 has 17 residues.

V is TRBV2 and J is TRBJ2-5; D is unresolved. Deletions cut 1 base from V and 10 bases from J, with 13 bases between. Germline-derived CDR1 and CDR2 are SNHLY and FYNNEI. CDR3 length: 13 residues. The CDR3 spells CASSEDSVWGQYF. CDR3 bases: TGTGCCAGCAGTGAAGATTCAGTGTGGGGCCAGTACTTC.

The rearrangement joins TRBV9 to TRBJ1-3; D may be TRBD1 (5 bases). V lost 4 bases, J lost 0 bases, and 11 bases lay in between. Germline V gene lookup returns CDR1 SGDLS and CDR2 YYNGEE. The CDR3 loop spans 15 amino acids. In DNA, the CDR3 is TGTGCCAGCAGCCCAGCGGGGGGCTCTGGAAACACCATATATTTT. Translation gives CASSPAGGSGNTIYF.

A few counts support this clone. The same CDR3 also results from other DNA sequences found in this sample. V usage is TRBV9 and J usage is TRBJ1-1; D ambiguous. Trimming pared 0 bases from V and 0 bases from J, leaving 9 bases between. The CDR3 is made up of 15 amino acids. Germline CDR1 and CDR2: SGDLS and YYNGEE. The DNA of the CDR3 is TGTGCCAGCAGCGTAGGGGGTAGCATGAACACTGAAGCTTTCTTT. It codes for CASSVGGSMNTEAFF.

The chain carries TRBV7-2 and TRBJ1-5; 10 bases line up with TRBD1. The J segment lost 2 bases and the V segment lost 7 bases, leaving 5 bases of the junction unmatched. Germline loops: CDR1 SGHTA, CDR2 FQGNSA. This CDR3 comprises 15 residues. CDR3 nucleotides: TGTGCCAGCACCCGACAGGGGGCTGGCAATCAGCCCCAGCATTTT. Translated: CASTRQGAGNQPQHF.

The J gene is TRBJ1-6, the V gene TRBV15, with 7 positions matching TRBD1. With 7 bases clipped from V and 8 bases from J, the junction kept 5 bases outside the gene matches. Germline lookup yields CDR1 LNHNV and CDR2 YYDKDF (reference sequence). The CDR3 has 13 amino acids. The CDR3 nucleotides are TGTGCCACCAACGACAGGGAGGATTCACCCCTCCACTTT. It yields the protein CATNDREDSPLHF.